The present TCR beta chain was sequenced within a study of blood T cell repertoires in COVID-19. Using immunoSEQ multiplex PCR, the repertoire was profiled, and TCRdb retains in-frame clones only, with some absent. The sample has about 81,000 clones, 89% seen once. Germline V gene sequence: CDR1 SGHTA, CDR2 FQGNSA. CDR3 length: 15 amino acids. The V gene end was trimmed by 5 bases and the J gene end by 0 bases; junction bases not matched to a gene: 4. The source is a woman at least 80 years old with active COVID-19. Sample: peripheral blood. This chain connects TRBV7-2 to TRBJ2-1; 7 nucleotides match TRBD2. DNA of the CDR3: TGTGCCAGCAGCAGAGCGGGATACTCCTACAATGAGCAGTTCTTC. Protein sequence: CASSRAGYSYNEQFF.